This TCR beta chain originates from a study of CD8+ T cells in alopecia areata. The sequencing template was cDNA reverse transcribed from extracted RNA. The table came from immunoSEQ multiplex PCR; TCRdb's copy has only in-frame clones and leaves some out. The table includes about 150,000 clones, around 87% detected once. The V gene end was trimmed by 7 bases and the J gene end by 0 bases; junction bases not matched to a gene: 6. The V gene's germline CDR1 is SQVTM and CDR2 ANQGSEA. This CDR3 has 13 residues. This clone came up once. The starting material was CD8+ T cells sorted from blood, obtained at week 0. The origin of this receptor is a human donor with alopecia areata. The gene calls are TRBV29-1 and TRBJ2-7; TRBD1 matches at 7 bases. CDR3 region: CSAGTAYSYEQYF. In DNA, the CDR3 is TGCAGCGCTGGGACAGCGTACTCCTACGAGCAGTACTTC.